Below, one T cell receptor beta chain is given with its context. Its target is unknown. cDNA reverse transcribed from extracted RNA served as the sequencing template. Method: immunoSEQ multiplex PCR; TCRdb's copy keeps in-frame clones and lacks some. Of roughly 190,000 clones listed, 50% to 60% are singletons. This sample is part of a study of CD8+ T cells in alopecia areata. General study findings and limits: In blood and scalp, many expanded lesional clones persisted during tofacitinib.

The CDR3 consists of 15 residues. CDR1 and CDR2 from the germline V gene are MDHEN and SYDVKM. The V and J ends lost 5 bases and 8 bases, in that order; junction bases with no gene match: 5. Treatment specified: oral pan-JAK inhibitor, 5-10 mg twice daily. Punch biopsies of lesional scalp, plus peripheral blood, were taken from alopecia areata patients. Specimen: CD4+ T cells sorted from blood, collected at week 4, from a patient treated with tofacitinib. The clonotype originates from a human donor with alopecia areata. This chain connects TRBV28 to TRBJ2-3; 15 nucleotides match TRBD2. CDR3: CASSRTSGGVGTQYF. Written as DNA, the CDR3 is TGTGCCAGCAGTCGGACTAGCGGGGGGGTTGGTACGCAGTATTTT.